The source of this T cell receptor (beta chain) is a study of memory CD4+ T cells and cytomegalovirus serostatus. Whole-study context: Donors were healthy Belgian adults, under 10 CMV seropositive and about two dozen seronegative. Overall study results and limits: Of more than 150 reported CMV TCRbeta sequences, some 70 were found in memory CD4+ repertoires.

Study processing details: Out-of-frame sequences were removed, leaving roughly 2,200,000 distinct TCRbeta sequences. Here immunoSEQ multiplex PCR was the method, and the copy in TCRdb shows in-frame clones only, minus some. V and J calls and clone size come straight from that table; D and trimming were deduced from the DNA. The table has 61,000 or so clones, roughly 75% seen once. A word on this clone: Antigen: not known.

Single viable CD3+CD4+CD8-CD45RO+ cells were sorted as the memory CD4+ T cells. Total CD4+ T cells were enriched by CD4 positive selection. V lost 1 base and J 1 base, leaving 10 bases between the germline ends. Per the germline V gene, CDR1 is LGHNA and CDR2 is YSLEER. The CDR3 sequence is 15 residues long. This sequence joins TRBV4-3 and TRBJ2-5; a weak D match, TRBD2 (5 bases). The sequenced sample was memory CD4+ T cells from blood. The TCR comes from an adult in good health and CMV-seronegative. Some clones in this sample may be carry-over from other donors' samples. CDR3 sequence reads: CASSQVLSGQETQYF. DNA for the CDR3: TGCGCCAGCAGCCAAGTACTCAGCGGCCAAGAGACCCAGTACTTC.